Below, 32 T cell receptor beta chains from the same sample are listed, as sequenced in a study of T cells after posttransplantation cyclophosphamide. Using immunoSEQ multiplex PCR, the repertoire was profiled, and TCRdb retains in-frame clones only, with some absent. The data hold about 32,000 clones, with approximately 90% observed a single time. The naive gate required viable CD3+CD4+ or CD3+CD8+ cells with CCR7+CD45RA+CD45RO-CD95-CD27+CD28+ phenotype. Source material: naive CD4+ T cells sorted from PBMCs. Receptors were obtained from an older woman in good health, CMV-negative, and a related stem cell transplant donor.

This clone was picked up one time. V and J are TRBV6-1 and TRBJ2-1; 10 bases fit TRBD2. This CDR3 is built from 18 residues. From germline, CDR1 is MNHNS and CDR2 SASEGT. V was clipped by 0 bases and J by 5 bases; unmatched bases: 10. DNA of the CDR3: TGTGCCAGCAGTGAAGCGCTACTGGGACTAGCGTATAACAATGAGCAGTTCTTC. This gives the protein CASSEALLGLAYNNEQFF.

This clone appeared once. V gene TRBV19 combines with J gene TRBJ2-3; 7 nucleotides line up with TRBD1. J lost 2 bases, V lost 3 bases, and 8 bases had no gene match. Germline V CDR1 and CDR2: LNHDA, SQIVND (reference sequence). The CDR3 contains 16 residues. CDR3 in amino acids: CASSMTGPYPTDTQYF. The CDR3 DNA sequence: TGTGCCAGTAGTATGACAGGGCCTTATCCCACAGATACGCAGTATTTT.

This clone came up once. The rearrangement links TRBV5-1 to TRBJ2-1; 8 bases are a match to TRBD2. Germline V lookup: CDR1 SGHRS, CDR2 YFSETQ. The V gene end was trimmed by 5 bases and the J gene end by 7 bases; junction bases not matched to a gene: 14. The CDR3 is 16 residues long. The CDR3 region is CASSPDGVAGRNEQFF. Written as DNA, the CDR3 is TGCGCCAGCAGTCCCGACGGGGTAGCGGGGCGGAATGAGCAGTTCTTC.

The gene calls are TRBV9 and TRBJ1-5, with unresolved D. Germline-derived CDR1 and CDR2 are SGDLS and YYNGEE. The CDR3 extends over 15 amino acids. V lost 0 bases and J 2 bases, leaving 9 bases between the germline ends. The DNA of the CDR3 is TGTGCCAGCAGCGTAGACCCTCAGGGCAATCAGCCCCAGCATTTT. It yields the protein CASSVDPQGNQPQHF.

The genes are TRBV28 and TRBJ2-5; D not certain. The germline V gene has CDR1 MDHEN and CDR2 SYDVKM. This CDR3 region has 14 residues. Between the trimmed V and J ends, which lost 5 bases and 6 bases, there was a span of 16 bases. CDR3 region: CASSPIDEAKTQYF. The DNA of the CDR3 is TGTGCCAGCAGTCCAATAGATGAAGCGAAGACCCAGTACTTC.

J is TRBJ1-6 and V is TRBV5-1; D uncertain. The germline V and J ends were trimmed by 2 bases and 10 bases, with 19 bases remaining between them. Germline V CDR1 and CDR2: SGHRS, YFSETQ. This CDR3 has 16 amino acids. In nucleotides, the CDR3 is TGCGCCAGCAGCTTAGACGCCCCTTCTCTAGTGTCACCCCTCCACTTT. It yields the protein CASSLDAPSLVSPLHF.

CDR3 protein: CASRRTEAFF. The CDR3 region has the DNA TGTGCCAGCAGGCGCACTGAAGCTTTCTTT. The genes are TRBV28 and TRBJ1-1; D is uncertain. In germline, CDR1 is MDHEN, CDR2 SYDVKM. The CDR3 extends over 10 amino acids. V was clipped by 6 bases and J by 4 bases, with 3 bases between them.

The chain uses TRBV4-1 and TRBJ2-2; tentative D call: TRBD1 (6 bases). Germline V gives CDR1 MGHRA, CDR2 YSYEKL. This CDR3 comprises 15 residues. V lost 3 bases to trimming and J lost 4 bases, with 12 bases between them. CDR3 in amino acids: CASSQQDRGTGELFF. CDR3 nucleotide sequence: TGCGCCAGCAGCCAGCAGGACAGAGGCACCGGGGAGCTGTTTTTT.

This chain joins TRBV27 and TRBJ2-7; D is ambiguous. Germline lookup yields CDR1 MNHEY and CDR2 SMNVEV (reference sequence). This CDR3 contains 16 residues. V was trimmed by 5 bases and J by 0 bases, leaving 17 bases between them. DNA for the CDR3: TGTGCCAGCAGTCGAGGTCACGGATCTCACTCCTACGAGCAGTACTTC. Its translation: CASSRGHGSHSYEQYF.

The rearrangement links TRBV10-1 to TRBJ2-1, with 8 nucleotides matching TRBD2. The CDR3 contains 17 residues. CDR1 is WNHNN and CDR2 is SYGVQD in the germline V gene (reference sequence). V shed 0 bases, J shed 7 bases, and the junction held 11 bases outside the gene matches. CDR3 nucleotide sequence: TGCGCCAGCAGTGAGTCGGTAACGGGAGGGGTAGGGAATGAGCAGTTCTTC. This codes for CASSESVTGGVGNEQFF.

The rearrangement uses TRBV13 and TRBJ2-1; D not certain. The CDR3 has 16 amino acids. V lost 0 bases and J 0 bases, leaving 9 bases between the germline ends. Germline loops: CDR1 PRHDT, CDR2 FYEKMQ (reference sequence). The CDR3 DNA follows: TGTGCCAGCAGCTTAGGCCAACTCCTCTCCTACAATGAGCAGTTCTTC. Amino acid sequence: CASSLGQLLSYNEQFF.

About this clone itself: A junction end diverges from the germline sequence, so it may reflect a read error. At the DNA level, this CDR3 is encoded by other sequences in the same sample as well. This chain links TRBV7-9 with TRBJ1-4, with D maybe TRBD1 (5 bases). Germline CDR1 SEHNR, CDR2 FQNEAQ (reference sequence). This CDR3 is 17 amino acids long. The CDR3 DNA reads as TGTGCCAGCAGCTTCCCATCCGGGGGAGCAACTAATGAAAAACTGTTTTTC. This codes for CASSFPSGGATNEKLFF.

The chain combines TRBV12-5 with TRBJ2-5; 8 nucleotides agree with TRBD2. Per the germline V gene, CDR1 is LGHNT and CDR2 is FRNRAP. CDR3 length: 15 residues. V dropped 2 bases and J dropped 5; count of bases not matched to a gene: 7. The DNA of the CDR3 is TGTGCTAGTGGTTTGAAGCGGGAGACACTGGAGACCCAGTACTTC. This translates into CASGLKRETLETQYF.

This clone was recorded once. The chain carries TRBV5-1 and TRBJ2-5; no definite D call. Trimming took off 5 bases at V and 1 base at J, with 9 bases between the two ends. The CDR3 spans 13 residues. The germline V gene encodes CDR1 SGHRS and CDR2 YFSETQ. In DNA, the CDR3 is TGCGCCAGCAGTGAGAACGGCCAAGAGACCCAGTACTTC. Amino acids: CASSENGQETQYF.

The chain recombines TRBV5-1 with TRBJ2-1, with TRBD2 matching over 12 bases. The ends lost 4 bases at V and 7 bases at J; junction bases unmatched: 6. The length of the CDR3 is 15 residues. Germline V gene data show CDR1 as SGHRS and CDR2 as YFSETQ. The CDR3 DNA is TGCGCCAGCAGCGTTACTAGCGGGGGGAGAAATGAGCAGTTCTTC. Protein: CASSVTSGGRNEQFF.

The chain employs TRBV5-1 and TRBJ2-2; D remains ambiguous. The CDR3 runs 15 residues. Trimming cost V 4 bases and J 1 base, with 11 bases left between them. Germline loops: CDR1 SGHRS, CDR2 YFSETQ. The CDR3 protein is CASSLRSMNTGELFF. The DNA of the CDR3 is TGCGCCAGCAGCCTCAGATCAATGAACACCGGGGAGCTGTTTTTT.

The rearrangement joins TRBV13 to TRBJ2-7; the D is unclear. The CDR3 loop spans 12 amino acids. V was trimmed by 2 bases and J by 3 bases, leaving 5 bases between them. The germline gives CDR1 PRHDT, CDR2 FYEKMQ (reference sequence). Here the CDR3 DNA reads TGTGCCAGCAGCTTATACAACTACGAGCAGTACTTC. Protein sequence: CASSLYNYEQYF.

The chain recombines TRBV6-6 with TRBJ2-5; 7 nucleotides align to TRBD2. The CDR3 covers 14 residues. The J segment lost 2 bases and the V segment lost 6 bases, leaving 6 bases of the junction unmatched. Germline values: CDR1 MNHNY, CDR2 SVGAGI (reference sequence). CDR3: CASSLPGLQETQYF. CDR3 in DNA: TGTGCCAGCAGCCTACCGGGACTACAAGAGACCCAGTACTTC.

The CDR3 region has the DNA TGTGCCAGCAGTTTACCAGGGACTAGCGGACCCACAGATACGCAGTATTTT. Protein sequence: CASSLPGTSGPTDTQYF. The chain uses TRBV28 and TRBJ2-3; 11 bases agree with TRBD2. The CDR3 covers 17 residues. From germline, CDR1 is MDHEN and CDR2 SYDVKM. Trimming at V came to 2 bases and at J to 2 bases, leaving 6 bases not matched to a gene.

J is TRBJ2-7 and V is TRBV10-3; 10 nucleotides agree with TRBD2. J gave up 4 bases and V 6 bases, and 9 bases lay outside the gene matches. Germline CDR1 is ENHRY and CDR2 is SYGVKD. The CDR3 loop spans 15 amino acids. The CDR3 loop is CAIRRSGGEGYEQYF. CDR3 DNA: TGTGCCATCAGGAGAAGCGGGGGGGAGGGATACGAGCAGTACTTC.

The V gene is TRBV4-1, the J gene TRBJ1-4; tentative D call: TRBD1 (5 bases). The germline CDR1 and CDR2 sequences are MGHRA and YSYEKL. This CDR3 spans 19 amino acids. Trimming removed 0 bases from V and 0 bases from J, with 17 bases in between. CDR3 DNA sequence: TGCGCCAGCAGCCAAGATCGATTCGGACGGACAACAACTAATGAAAAACTGTTTTTT. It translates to CASSQDRFGRTTTNEKLFF.

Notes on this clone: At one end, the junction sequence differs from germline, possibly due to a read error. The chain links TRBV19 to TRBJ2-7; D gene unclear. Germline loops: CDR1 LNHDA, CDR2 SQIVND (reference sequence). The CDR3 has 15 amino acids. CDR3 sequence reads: CASSMRPSQHYKQYF. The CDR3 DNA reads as TGTGCCAGTAGTATGAGGCCCTCACAACACTACAAGCAGTACTTC.

CDR3 loop: CASSFGGTGYGYTF. CDR3 nucleotides: TGTGCCAGCAGCTTTGGAGGGACGGGCTATGGCTACACCTTC. V and J are TRBV7-9 and TRBJ1-2; TRBD1 is a possible D gene (5 bases). CDR1 and CDR2 (germline): SEHNR, FQNEAQ (reference sequence). The CDR3 runs to 14 residues. The V end lost 3 bases, the J end lost 4 bases, and 12 bases lay between the germline ends.

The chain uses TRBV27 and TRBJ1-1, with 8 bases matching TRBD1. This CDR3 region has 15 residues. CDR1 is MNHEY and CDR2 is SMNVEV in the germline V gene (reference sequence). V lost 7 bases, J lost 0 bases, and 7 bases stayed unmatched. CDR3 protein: CASMDRAIMNTEAFF. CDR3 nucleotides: TGTGCCAGCATGGACAGGGCAATTATGAACACTGAAGCTTTCTTT.

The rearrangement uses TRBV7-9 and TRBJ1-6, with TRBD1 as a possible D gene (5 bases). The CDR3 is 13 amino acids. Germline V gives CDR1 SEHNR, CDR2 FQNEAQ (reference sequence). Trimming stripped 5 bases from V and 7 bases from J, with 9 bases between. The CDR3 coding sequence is TGTGCCAGCAGCGACAGAATCAATTCACCCCTCCACTTT. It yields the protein CASSDRINSPLHF.

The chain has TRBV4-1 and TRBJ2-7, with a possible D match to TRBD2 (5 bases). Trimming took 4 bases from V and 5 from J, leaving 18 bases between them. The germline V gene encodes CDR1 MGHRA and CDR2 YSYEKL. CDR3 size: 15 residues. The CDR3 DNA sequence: TGCGCCAGCAGCCCCCTAGGGCACGGGAACCACGAGCAGTACTTC. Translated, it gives CASSPLGHGNHEQYF.

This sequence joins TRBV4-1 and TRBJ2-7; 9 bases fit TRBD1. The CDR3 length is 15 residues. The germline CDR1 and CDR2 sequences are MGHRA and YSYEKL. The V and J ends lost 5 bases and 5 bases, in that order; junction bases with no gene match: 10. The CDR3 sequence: CASSVQAGTGHEQYF. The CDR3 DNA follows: TGCGCCAGCAGCGTGCAGGCCGGGACAGGGCACGAGCAGTACTTC.

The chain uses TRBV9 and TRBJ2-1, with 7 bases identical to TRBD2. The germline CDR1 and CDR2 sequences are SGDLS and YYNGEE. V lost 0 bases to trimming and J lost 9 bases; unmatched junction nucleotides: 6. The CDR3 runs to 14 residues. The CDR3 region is CASSVASAGVEQFF. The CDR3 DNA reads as TGTGCCAGCAGCGTAGCTTCCGCGGGAGTTGAGCAGTTCTTC.

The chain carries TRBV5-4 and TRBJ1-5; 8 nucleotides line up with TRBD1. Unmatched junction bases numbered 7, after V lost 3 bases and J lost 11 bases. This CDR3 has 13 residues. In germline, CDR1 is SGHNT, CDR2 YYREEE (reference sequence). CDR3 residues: CASSSGQDSAQHF. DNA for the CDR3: TGTGCCAGCAGCTCGGGACAGGACTCGGCCCAGCATTTT.

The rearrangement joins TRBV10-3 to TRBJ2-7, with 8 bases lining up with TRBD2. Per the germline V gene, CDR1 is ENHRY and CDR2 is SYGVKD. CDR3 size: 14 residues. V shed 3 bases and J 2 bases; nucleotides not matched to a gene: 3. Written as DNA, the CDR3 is TGTGCCATCAGTGACACGGGAGGGCCCTACGAGCAGTACTTC. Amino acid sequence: CAISDTGGPYEQYF.

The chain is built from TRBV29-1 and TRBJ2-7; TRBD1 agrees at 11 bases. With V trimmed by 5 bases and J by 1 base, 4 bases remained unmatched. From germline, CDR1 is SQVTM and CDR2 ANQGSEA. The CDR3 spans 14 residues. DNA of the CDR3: TGCAGCGTTTGGGACAGGGGGATATCCTACGAGCAGTACTTC. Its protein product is CSVWDRGISYEQYF.

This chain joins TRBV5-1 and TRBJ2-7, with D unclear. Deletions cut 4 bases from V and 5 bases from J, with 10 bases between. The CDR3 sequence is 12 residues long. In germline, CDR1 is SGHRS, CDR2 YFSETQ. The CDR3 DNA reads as TGCGCCAGCAGCGAGACCGACAACGAGCAGTACTTC. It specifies CASSETDNEQYF.